Sequencing of this T cell receptor beta chain was carried out in a study of regulatory and conventional T cells in RAG deficiency. Whole-study results and caveats: Patient subsets had shorter CDR3s; Omenn Treg-Tconv overlap exceeded 85%. Omenn CD25-high CD127-low cells may be activated cells, not true Tregs. Control T-cell subsets had markedly higher Shannon entropy and lower Simpson indices than RAG-deficient patients.

The sorted conventional CD4+ T cells were CD25-low and CD127-high, with genomic DNA sequenced. Assay used: immunoSEQ multiplex PCR; TCRdb lists only in-frame clones, some missing. The table shows 7,000 to 9,500 clones, with about 95% occurring only once. In regard to this clone: What it recognizes is unknown.

This receptor was taken from a human donor with RAG deficiency presenting as severe combined immunodeficiency. The sample comprised CD4+ effector T cells sorted from blood.

For the CDR3, the DNA is TGTGCCAGCAGTGACGAAGCAGGGTACAATGAGCAGTTCTTC. Protein: CASSDEAGYNEQFF. The chain carries TRBV6-4 and TRBJ2-1, with D perhaps matching TRBD1 (5 bases). V gave up 2 bases and J gave up 4 bases, with 9 bases separating them. The CDR3 consists of 14 residues. Germline lookup yields CDR1 MRHNA and CDR2 SNTAGT.